This T cell receptor (beta chain) was retrieved from a study of T cell repertoires in cytomegalovirus infection. Study results and limitations: Clonotypes of TCR beta that were HLA-C-restricted and CMV-specific dominated the ex vivo response.

Germline loops: CDR1 MNHNS, CDR2 SASEGT. The CDR3 contains 12 residues. Trimming took 5 bases from V and 9 from J, leaving 11 bases between them. TCRdb used MiXCR to reprocess the reads, holding one entry per CDR3 protein. Of 54,000 or so distinct CDR3 sequences in the sample, more than 25% were seen once. This clonotype is labeled as large. The antigen remains unidentified. The rearrangement joins TRBV6-1 to TRBJ2-1, with a weak D call TRBD2 (5 bases). The TCR comes from a human donor in good health (CMV status not recorded). Some clones in this sample may be carry-over from other donors' samples. Specimen: PBMCs, sequenced either directly or after in vitro stimulation (not recorded which). This CDR3 reads CASSFVGGEQFF. CDR3 nucleotide sequence: TGTGCCAGCAGTTTTGTAGGAGGTGAGCAGTTCTTC.